This T cell receptor (beta chain) originates from a study of cytomegalovirus exposure and HLA in healthy donors. General study results and limits: Later, an analysis found that common viral pathogens appeared to be linked with several of the most significant clusters.

The CDR3 runs to 11 residues. V lost 5 bases and J lost 7, with 8 bases in between. CDR1 and CDR2 from the germline V gene are SGHVS and FQNEAQ. In the case of this clone: Antigen unknown.

Both 60 Vbeta primers and 13 Jbeta primers went into the PCR. Using immunoSEQ multiplex PCR, the repertoire was profiled, and TCRdb retains in-frame clones only, with some absent. Of more than 95,000 clones in the sample, 17% were seen once. Healthy individuals who donated bone marrow served as the donors. Sequenced sample: PBMCs. The clonotype comes from a female donor in good health and CMV-seropositive. V gene TRBV7-8 combines with J gene TRBJ1-2; D remains ambiguous. The CDR3 DNA reads TGTGCCAGCAGCACCCCCAGTGGCTACACCTTC. It codes for CASSTPSGYTF.